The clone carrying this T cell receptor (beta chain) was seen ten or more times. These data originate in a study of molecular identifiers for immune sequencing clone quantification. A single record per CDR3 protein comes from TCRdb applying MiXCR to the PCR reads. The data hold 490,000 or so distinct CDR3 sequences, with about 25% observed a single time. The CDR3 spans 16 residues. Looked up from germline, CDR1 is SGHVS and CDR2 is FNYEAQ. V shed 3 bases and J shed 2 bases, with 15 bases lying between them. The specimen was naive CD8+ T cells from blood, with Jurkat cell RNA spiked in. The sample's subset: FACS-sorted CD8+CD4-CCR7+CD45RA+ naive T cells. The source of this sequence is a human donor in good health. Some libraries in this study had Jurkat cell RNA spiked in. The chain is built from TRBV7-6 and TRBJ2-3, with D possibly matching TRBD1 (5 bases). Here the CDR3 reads CASSFGATKLTDTQYF. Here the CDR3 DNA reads TGTGCCAGCAGCTTTGGGGCGACGAAACTCACAGATACGCAGTATTTT.